The rows below give T cell receptor beta chains drawn from one sample of a study of cytomegalovirus exposure and HLA in healthy donors. Some clones are missing from TCRdb's copy, which holds only in-frame ones; the method was immunoSEQ multiplex PCR. This sample has fewer than 250,000 clones; about 80% occur once, and the top ten carry 0.63%. The specimen was PBMCs. The receptors stem from a man aged 18 to 30 in good health and CMV-seronegative. Both conserved end residues are part of each CDR3. A D gene is named only where the DNA matches it firmly. The size field is filled for only some rows; it gives once, few, many or a size class.

TRBV28,.,TRBD1,TRBJ2-7,CASSPGQAFLSYEQYF,TGTGCCAGCAGTCCGGGACAGGCGTTCCTCTCCTACGAGCAGTACTTC
TRBV7-7,.,.,TRBJ1-2,CASSPKSDSLVGGYTF,TGTGCTAGCAGCCCTAAATCGGACAGCCTCGTCGGAGGCTACACCTTC
TRBV7-9,.,.,TRBJ1-3,CASSEQGYSGNTIYF,TGTGCCAGCAGTGAACAGGGATACTCTGGAAACACCATATATTTT
TRBV6-1,few,TRBD2,TRBJ2-3,CASIPSGSADTQYF,TGTGCCAGCATCCCTAGCGGGAGTGCAGATACGCAGTATTTT
TRBV5-1,few,.,TRBJ2-7,CASNPDTRTYEQYF,TGCGCCAGCAACCCAGACACTAGAACTTACGAGCAGTACTTC
TRBV5-1,.,TRBD2,TRBJ2-7,CASSLLAGGPYEQYF,TGCGCCAGCAGCTTACTAGCGGGAGGCCCCTACGAGCAGTACTTC
TRBV6-5,.,.,TRBJ2-7,CASSYSMGIYEQYF,TGTGCCAGCAGTTACTCGATGGGCATCTACGAGCAGTACTTC
TRBV5-4,.,.,TRBJ2-7,CASSLAGEGGSYEQYF,TGTGCCAGCAGCTTGGCCGGGGAGGGGGGCTCCTACGAGCAGTACTTC
TRBV11-3,.,.,TRBJ2-1,CASSLSGANEQFF,TGTGCCAGCAGCTTATCAGGGGCCAATGAGCAGTTCTTC
TRBV5-1,.,.,TRBJ1-1,CASSLVAGGNTEAFF,TGCGCCAGCAGCTTGGTCGCGGGGGGCAACACTGAAGCTTTCTTT
TRBV28,.,.,TRBJ2-1,CASSYGGVTYNEQFF,TGTGCCAGCAGTTACGGAGGGGTAACCTACAATGAGCAGTTCTTC
TRBV7-3,.,.,TRBJ2-2,CAAGGNTGELFF,TGTGCCGCCGGGGGGAACACCGGGGAGCTGTTTTTT
TRBV7-9,.,TRBD2,TRBJ2-1,CSSSLFRLATNEQFF,TGTTCCAGCAGCTTATTTCGACTAGCTACTAATGAGCAGTTCTTC
TRBV10-3,.,.,TRBJ1-1,CAISRQGTEAFF,TGTGCCATCAGTCGGCAGGGCACTGAAGCTTTCTTT
TRBV28,.,.,TRBJ2-7,CASSPQGPLDYEQYF,TGTGCCAGCAGTCCCCAGGGGCCACTAGACTACGAGCAGTACTTC
TRBV20-1,.,.,TRBJ2-1,CSAQDWLGQFF,TGCAGTGCTCAGGACTGGCTCGGGCAGTTCTTC
TRBV7-7,.,TRBD1,TRBJ2-7,CASSPRDRGPEQYF,TGTGCTAGCAGCCCCCGGGACAGGGGGCCCGAGCAGTACTTC
TRBV4-1,few,.,TRBJ2-7,CASSQSTEGRYEQYF,TGCGCCAGCAGCCAGTCGACGGAGGGGAGGTACGAGCAGTACTTC
TRBV4-1,.,.,TRBJ1-1,CASSQDGGRGAEAFF,TGCGCCAGCAGCCAAGATGGGGGGAGGGGTGCTGAAGCTTTCTTT
TRBV2,.,.,TRBJ1-2,CASSDSGPIVYTF,TGTGCCAGCAGTGATTCAGGGCCTATAGTCTACACCTTC
TRBV5-1,.,TRBD1,TRBJ2-4,CASSLFGTGGQNIQYF,TGCGCCAGCAGCTTGTTTGGGACAGGGGGCCAAAACATTCAGTACTTC
TRBV30,.,.,TRBJ1-1,CAWRRGIGNTEAFF,TGTGCCTGGAGAAGGGGGATCGGGAACACTGAAGCTTTCTTT
TRBV30,.,.,TRBJ1-3,CAWERDSGNTIYF,TGTGCCTGGGAAAGAGACTCTGGAAACACCATATATTTT
TRBV2,.,TRBD1,TRBJ1-1,CASSSPGQGNTEAFF,TGTGCCAGCAGTTCCCCGGGACAGGGGAACACTGAAGCTTTCTTT
TRBV6-1,once,.,TRBJ1-2,CASSEAPRVGYTF,TGTGCCAGCAGTGAGGCGCCCAGGGTGGGCTACACCTTC
TRBV6-1,.,TRBD2,TRBJ2-3,CASSVVVAGVLTHF,TGTGCCAGCAGTGTCGTAGTGGCGGGGGTTTTAACGCATTTT
TRBV7-6,.,TRBD1,TRBJ1-1,CASSESQGASPVTEAFF,TGTGCCAGCAGCGAATCACAGGGGGCTTCGCCTGTCACTGAAGCTTTCTTT
TRBV9,.,TRBD1,TRBJ2-7,CASSGTSQGAGYEQYF,TGTGCCAGCAGCGGGACATCCCAGGGGGCAGGCTACGAGCAGTACTTC
TRBV7-9,few,.,TRBJ2-3,CASSLLGGGTDTQYF,TGTGCCAGCAGCTTGTTGGGGGGAGGCACAGATACGCAGTATTTT
TRBV6-5,.,.,TRBJ2-1,CASSSEVDEQFF,TGTGCCAGCAGTTCGGAGGTGGATGAGCAGTTCTTC
TRBV18,.,.,TRBJ1-4,CASGTGIISEKLFF,TGTGCCAGCGGCACAGGGATTATAAGTGAAAAACTGTTTTTT
TRBV21-1,.,.,TRBJ2-7,CASSKCGISREQYF,TGTGCCAGCAGCAAGTGCGGGATCTCTCGGGAGCAGTACTTC
TRBV9,.,TRBD1,TRBJ2-1,CASSRTYRDRNYNEQFF,TGTGCCAGCAGCCGTACTTACCGGGACAGGAATTACAATGAGCAGTTCTTC
TRBV6-5,few,TRBD1,TRBJ1-2,CASSPPGTGFRYTF,TGTGCCAGCAGTCCCCCCGGGACAGGGTTCCGCTACACCTTC
TRBV15,.,TRBD1,TRBJ1-1,CATSRGTGGTEAFF,TGTGCCACCAGCAGGGGAACAGGGGGCACTGAAGCTTTCTTT
TRBV9,.,.,TRBJ1-4,CASSVDGTPRAVKLFF,TGTGCCAGCAGCGTAGATGGGACACCGAGGGCAGTAAAACTGTTTTTT
TRBV30,.,.,TRBJ2-2,CAWSGGEAPGELFF,TGTGCCTGGAGTGGAGGGGAGGCCCCCGGGGAGCTGTTTTTT
TRBV7-2,.,TRBD2,TRBJ2-7,CASSRGGRGLEQYF,TGTGCCAGCAGCCGTGGGGGGAGGGGACTCGAGCAGTACTTC
TRBV5-8,.,.,TRBJ1-1,CASPSPRRAEAFF,TGTGCCAGCCCTTCCCCCAGGCGTGCTGAAGCTTTCTTT
TRBV27,.,TRBD1,TRBJ1-2,CASSQQGARAYGYTF,TGTGCCAGCAGTCAACAGGGGGCGAGGGCGTATGGCTACACCTTC
TRBV5-1,.,TRBD2,TRBJ2-3,CASSLWRERLDTQYF,TGCGCCAGCAGCTTGTGGCGGGAGCGGCTGGATACGCAGTATTTT
TRBV30,.,.,TRBJ1-2,CAWSVPRPQGSYGYTF,TGTGCCTGGAGTGTACCCCGCCCACAGGGCTCATATGGCTACACCTTC
TRBV5-1,.,TRBD2,TRBJ2-5,CASSHLDGASGRETQYF,TGCGCCAGCAGCCACCTGGATGGGGCTAGCGGGAGGGAGACCCAGTACTTC
TRBV2,.,.,TRBJ2-5,CASSLDPRGTQYF,TGTGCCAGCAGTCTTGACCCAAGGGGGACCCAGTACTTC
TRBV30,.,TRBD1,TRBJ1-2,CASGGYYGYTF,TGTGCTTCAGGGGGGTACTATGGCTACACCTTC
TRBV2,once,.,TRBJ2-5,CASSEWQALETQYF,TGTGCCAGCAGTGAGTGGCAGGCCCTGGAGACCCAGTACTTC
TRBV18,.,.,TRBJ2-7,CASSDGQWSEQYF,TGTGCCAGCTCGGACGGACAGTGGAGCGAGCAGTACTTC
TRBV2,.,TRBD1,TRBJ2-1,CASQDRGLIIYNEQFF,TGTGCCAGTCAGGACAGGGGGCTCATCATCTACAATGAGCAGTTCTTC
TRBV30,.,TRBD2,TRBJ2-5,CACLAGAGETQYF,TGTGCCTGCTTAGCGGGAGCGGGTGAGACCCAGTACTTC
TRBV5-1,.,TRBD1,TRBJ2-1,CASSLDSGGNEQFF,TGCGCCAGCAGCTTGGATTCAGGGGGCAATGAGCAGTTCTTC
TRBV9,.,TRBD1,TRBJ1-2,CASRGQGAGYTF,TGTGCCAGCAGGGGACAGGGGGCTGGCTACACCTTC
TRBV2,.,.,TRBJ1-1,CASRTRTDNTEAFF,TGTGCCAGCAGAACCCGGACAGACAACACTGAAGCTTTCTTT
TRBV7-9,.,TRBD1,TRBJ2-7,CASEDRVEGEQYF,TGTGCCAGCGAGGACAGGGTCGAAGGCGAGCAGTACTTC
TRBV14,.,.,TRBJ1-1,CASSQDSARGTEAFF,TGTGCCAGCAGCCAAGATAGCGCAAGGGGGACTGAAGCTTTCTTT
TRBV6-5,once,.,TRBJ2-7,CASSPGGSYEQYF,TGTGCCAGCAGTCCCGGGGGCTCCTACGAGCAGTACTTC
TRBV27,.,TRBD1,TRBJ1-3,CASSLDRSSGNTIYF,TGTGCCAGCAGTCTGGACAGGTCGTCTGGAAACACCATATATTTT